Listed below are T cell receptor beta chains from one sample, sequenced in a study of blood T cells in healthy people across ages. TCRdb called the 5' RACE reads again in MiXCR, with one record for every CDR3 protein. The data contain fewer than 950,000 distinct CDR3 sequences, approximately 53% of them singletons. The sample taken for sequencing was blood. These receptor sequences come from a man older than 75 in good health. Each CDR3 is given with its conserved first and last residue. A D gene is named only where the DNA matches it firmly. Size is stated for part of the rows, as once, few or many counts, or as a class when the clone is expanded.

V gene: TRBV11-2
clone size: .
J gene: TRBJ1-2
D gene: .
CDR3 protein: CASSLEDGSYGYTF
CDR3 DNA: TGTGCCAGCAGCTTAGAGGACGGTTCTTATGGCTACACCTTC

V gene: TRBV6-6
clone size: few
J gene: TRBJ1-1
D gene: .
CDR3 protein: CASVGSGNTEAFF
CDR3 DNA: TGTGCCAGCGTCGGGAGCGGGAACACTGAAGCTTTCTTT

V gene: TRBV2
clone size: .
J gene: TRBJ1-1
D gene: .
CDR3 protein: CASEPSRVLTEAFF
CDR3 DNA: TGTGCCAGCGAACCCTCCCGGGTCCTCACTGAAGCTTTCTTT

V gene: TRBV4-1
clone size: .
J gene: TRBJ2-7
D gene: .
CDR3 protein: CASSQALGSYEQYF
CDR3 DNA: TGCGCCAGCAGCCAAGCGTTAGGCTCCTACGAGCAGTACTTC

V gene: TRBV9
clone size: .
J gene: TRBJ1-6
D gene: .
CDR3 protein: CAGSVERINSPLHF
CDR3 DNA: TGTGCCGGCAGCGTAGAAAGAATAAATTCACCCCTCCACTTT

V gene: TRBV29-1
clone size: .
J gene: TRBJ2-3
D gene: TRBD1
CDR3 protein: CSVAAGQGIEGQYF
CDR3 DNA: TGCAGCGTCGCCGCGGGACAGGGAATCGAGGGGCAGTATTTT

V gene: TRBV20-1
clone size: .
J gene: TRBJ2-5
D gene: .
CDR3 protein: CSALENRDSQETQYF
CDR3 DNA: TGCAGTGCATTAGAGAATAGGGACTCGCAAGAGACCCAGTACTTC

V gene: TRBV7-9
clone size: few
J gene: TRBJ2-7
D gene: .
CDR3 protein: CASSLGTEPYEQYF
CDR3 DNA: TGTGCCAGCAGCTTGGGAACAGAACCCTACGAGCAGTACTTC

V gene: TRBV20-1
clone size: .
J gene: TRBJ2-5
D gene: .
CDR3 protein: CSARLVPAETQYF
CDR3 DNA: TGCAGTGCGAGACTAGTCCCCGCGGAGACCCAGTACTTC

V gene: TRBV7-9
clone size: few
J gene: TRBJ2-7
D gene: .
CDR3 protein: CASSRSGEIHEQYF
CDR3 DNA: TGTGCCAGCAGCCGAAGTGGGGAGATCCACGAGCAGTACTTC

V gene: TRBV29-1
clone size: few
J gene: TRBJ2-5
D gene: TRBD1
CDR3 protein: CSVGDRAKQQYF
CDR3 DNA: TGCAGCGTGGGGGACAGGGCCAAGCAGCAGTACTTC

V gene: TRBV5-1
clone size: once
J gene: TRBJ2-7
D gene: TRBD1
CDR3 protein: CASSREGDRVYEQYF
CDR3 DNA: TGCGCCAGCAGCCGAGAAGGGGACAGGGTCTACGAGCAGTACTTC

V gene: TRBV12-3/TRBV12-4
clone size: .
J gene: TRBJ2-7
D gene: .
CDR3 protein: CASSFGRGESYEQYF
CDR3 DNA: TGTGCCAGCAGTTTCGGGAGAGGGGAGTCCTACGAGCAGTACTTC

V gene: TRBV20-1
clone size: .
J gene: TRBJ2-7
D gene: .
CDR3 protein: CSATRTPYEQYF
CDR3 DNA: TGCAGTGCTACAAGGACACCCTACGAGCAGTACTTC

V gene: TRBV12-3/TRBV12-4
clone size: few
J gene: TRBJ1-2
D gene: .
CDR3 protein: CASSVEGVYGYTF
CDR3 DNA: TGTGCCAGCAGTGTAGAGGGAGTCTATGGCTACACCTTC

V gene: TRBV20-1
clone size: .
J gene: TRBJ2-7
D gene: TRBD2
CDR3 protein: CSVFGTSGRTEQYF
CDR3 DNA: TGCAGTGTGTTTGGGACTAGCGGGAGGACTGAGCAGTACTTC

V gene: TRBV29-1
clone size: .
J gene: TRBJ1-1
D gene: TRBD1
CDR3 protein: CSGGTVNTEAFF
CDR3 DNA: TGCAGCGGGGGGACAGTGAACACTGAAGCTTTCTTT

V gene: TRBV4-1
clone size: few
J gene: TRBJ1-2
D gene: TRBD1
CDR3 protein: CASSQGVTDRDRGYTF
CDR3 DNA: TGCGCCAGCAGCCAAGGTGTAACGGACAGGGATCGTGGCTACACCTTC

V gene: TRBV15
clone size: .
J gene: TRBJ2-7
D gene: .
CDR3 protein: CATSPREFNYEQYF
CDR3 DNA: TGTGCCACCAGTCCCAGGGAATTCAACTACGAGCAGTACTTC

V gene: TRBV3-1
clone size: .
J gene: TRBJ2-5
D gene: TRBD2
CDR3 protein: CANSPTGTRPETQYF
CDR3 DNA: TGTGCCAACAGCCCCACCGGGACTAGACCAGAGACCCAGTACTTC

V gene: TRBV28
clone size: .
J gene: TRBJ2-1
D gene: .
CDR3 protein: CASGLGGPGDEQFF
CDR3 DNA: TGTGCCAGCGGGCTCGGAGGGCCGGGGGATGAGCAGTTCTTC

V gene: TRBV10-3
clone size: .
J gene: TRBJ2-7
D gene: .
CDR3 protein: CAISEDNPSYEQYF
CDR3 DNA: TGTGCCATCAGTGAGGACAACCCCTCCTACGAGCAGTACTTC